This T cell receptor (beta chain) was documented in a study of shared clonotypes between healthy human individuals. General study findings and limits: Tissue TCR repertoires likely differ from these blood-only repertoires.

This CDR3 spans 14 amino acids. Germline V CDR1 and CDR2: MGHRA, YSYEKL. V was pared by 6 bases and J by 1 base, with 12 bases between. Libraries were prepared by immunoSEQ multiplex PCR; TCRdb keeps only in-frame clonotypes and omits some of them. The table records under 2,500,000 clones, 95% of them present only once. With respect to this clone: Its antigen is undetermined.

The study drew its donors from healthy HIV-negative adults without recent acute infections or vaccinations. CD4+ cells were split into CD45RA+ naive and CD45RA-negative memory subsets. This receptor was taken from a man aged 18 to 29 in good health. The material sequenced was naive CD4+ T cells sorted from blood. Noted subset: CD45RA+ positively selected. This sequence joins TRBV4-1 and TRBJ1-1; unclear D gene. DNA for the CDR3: TGCGCCAGCAGGGGGTGGACTGGGAACACTGAAGCTTTCTTT. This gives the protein CASRGWTGNTEAFF.